Ten or more counts support the clone carrying this TCR beta chain. The target antigen is unknown. The CDR3 sequence is 11 residues long. Trimming cost V 6 bases and J 4 bases, with 10 bases left between them. Germline CDR1 reads SQVTM; CDR2 reads ANQGSEA. The entry originates in a study of identical twins. Findings and limits, study-wide: Recombination models fit unrelated individuals' TCR alpha sharing but underestimated twins'.

A template switching step contributed a universal primer site, while unique molecular identifiers were present in the cDNA. TCRdb independently ran MiXCR on the 5' RACE reads; one entry per CDR3 protein. The data contain 350,000 to 400,000 distinct CDR3 sequences, roughly 10% of them singletons. This TCR was recovered from a woman aged 45-60 years in good health. Sequencing was done on a sample of naive T cells sorted from blood. This chain connects TRBV29-1 to TRBJ2-7; D may be TRBD1 (6 bases). The CDR3 DNA reads TGCAGCGTACAGGGCGAGTACGAGCAGTACTTC. Translating gives CSVQGEYEQYF.